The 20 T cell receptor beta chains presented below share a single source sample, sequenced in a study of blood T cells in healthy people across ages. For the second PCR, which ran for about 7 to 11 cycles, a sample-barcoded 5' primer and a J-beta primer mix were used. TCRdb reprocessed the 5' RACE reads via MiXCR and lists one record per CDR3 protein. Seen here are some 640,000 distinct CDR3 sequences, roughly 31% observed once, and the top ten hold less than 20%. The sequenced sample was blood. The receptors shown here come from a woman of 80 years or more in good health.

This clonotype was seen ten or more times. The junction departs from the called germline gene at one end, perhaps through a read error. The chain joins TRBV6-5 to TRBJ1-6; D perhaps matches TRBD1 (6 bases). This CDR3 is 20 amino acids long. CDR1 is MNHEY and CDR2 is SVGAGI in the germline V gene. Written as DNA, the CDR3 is TGTGCCAGCAGTGACTCACCCACAGGACAGCCGAGCTCCTATAATTCACCCCTCCACTTT. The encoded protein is CASSDSPTGQPSSYNSPLHF.

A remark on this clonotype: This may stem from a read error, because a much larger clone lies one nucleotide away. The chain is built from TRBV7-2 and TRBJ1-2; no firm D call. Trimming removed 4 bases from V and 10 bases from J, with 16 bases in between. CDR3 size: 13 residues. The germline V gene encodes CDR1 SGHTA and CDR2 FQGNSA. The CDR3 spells CASSSAVIADYTF. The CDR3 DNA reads TGTGCCAGCAGCTCGGCCGTTATCGCTGACTACACCTTC.

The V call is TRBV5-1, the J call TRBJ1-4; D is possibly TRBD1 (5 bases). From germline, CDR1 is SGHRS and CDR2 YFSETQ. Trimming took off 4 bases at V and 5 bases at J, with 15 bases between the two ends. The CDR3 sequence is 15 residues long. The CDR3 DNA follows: TGCGCCAGCAGCCAAGGGGTCCAGGGCAATGAAAAACTGTTTTTT. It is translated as CASSQGVQGNEKLFF.

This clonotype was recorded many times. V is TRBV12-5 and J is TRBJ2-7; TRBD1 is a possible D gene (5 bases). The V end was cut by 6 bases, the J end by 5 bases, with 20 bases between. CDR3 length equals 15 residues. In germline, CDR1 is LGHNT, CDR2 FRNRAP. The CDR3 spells CASGLPQGTLNEQYF. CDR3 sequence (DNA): TGTGCTAGTGGCCTCCCTCAGGGAACCCTTAACGAGCAGTACTTC.

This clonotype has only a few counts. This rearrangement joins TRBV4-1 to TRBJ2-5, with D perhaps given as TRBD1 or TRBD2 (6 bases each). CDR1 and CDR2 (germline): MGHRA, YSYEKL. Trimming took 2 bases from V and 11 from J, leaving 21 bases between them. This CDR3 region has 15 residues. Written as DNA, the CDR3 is TGCGCCAGCAGCCAACTCCCGGGGGCCTACCAAGAGCAGTACTTC. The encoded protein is CASSQLPGAYQEQYF.

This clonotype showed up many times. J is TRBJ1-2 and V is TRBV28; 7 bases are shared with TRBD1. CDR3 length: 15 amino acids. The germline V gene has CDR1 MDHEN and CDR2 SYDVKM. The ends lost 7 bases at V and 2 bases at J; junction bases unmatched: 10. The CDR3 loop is CASTPIGQENYGYTF. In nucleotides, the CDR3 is TGTGCCAGCACCCCCATTGGACAGGAAAACTATGGCTACACCTTC.

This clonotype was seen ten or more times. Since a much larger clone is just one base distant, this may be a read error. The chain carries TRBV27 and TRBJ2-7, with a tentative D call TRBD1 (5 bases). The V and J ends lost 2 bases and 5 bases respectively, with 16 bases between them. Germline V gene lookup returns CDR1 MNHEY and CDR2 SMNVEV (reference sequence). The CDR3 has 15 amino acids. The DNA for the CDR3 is TGTGCCAGCAGTTTACCGACTTCAGGGTGCGACGAGCAGTACTTC. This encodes CASSLPTSGCDEQYF.

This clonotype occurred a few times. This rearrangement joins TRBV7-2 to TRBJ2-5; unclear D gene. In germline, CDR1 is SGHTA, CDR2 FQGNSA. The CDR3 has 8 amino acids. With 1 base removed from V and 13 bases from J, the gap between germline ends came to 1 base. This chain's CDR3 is CASSLVYF. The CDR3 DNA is TGTGCCAGCAGCTTAGTGTACTTC. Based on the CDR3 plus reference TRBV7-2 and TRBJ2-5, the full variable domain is GAGVSQSPSNKVTEKGKDVELRCDPISGHTALYWYRQSLGQGLEFLIYFQGNSAPDKSGLPSDRFSAERTGGSVSTLTIQRTQQEDSAVYLCASSLVYFGPGTRLLVL.

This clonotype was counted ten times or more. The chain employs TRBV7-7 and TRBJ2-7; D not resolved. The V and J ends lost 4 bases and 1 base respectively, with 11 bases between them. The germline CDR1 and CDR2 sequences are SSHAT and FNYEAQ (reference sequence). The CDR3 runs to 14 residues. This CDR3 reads CASSSGRGSYEQYF. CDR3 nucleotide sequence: TGTGCCAGCAGCTCCGGGCGCGGATCCTACGAGCAGTACTTC.

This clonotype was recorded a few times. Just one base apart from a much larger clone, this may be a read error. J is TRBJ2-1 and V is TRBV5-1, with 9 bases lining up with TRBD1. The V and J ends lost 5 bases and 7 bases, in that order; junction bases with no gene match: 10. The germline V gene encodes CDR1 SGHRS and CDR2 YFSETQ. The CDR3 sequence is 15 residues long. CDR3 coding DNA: TGCGCCAGCAGTACCACCGGGACAGGGAGAAATGAGCAGTTCTTC. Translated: CASSTTGTGRNEQFF.

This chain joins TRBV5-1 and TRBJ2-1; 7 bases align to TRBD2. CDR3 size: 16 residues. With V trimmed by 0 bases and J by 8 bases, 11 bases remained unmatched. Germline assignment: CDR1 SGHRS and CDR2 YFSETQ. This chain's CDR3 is CASSLDLASGWYEQFF. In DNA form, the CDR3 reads TGCGCCAGCAGCTTGGATTTGGCTAGCGGTTGGTATGAGCAGTTCTTC.

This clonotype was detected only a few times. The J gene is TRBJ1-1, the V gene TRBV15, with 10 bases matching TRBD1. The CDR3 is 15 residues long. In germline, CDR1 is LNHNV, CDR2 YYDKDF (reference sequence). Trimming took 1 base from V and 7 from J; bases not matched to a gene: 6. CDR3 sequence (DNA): TGTGCCACCAGCAGAGCCGGGACAGGGGTATTTGAAGCTTTCTTT. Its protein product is CATSRAGTGVFEAFF.

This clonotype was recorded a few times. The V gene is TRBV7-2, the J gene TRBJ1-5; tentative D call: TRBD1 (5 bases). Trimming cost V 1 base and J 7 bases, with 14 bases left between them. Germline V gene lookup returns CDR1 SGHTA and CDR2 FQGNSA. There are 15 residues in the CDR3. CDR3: CASSLESGRGQPQHF. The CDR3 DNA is TGTGCCAGCAGCTTAGAATCGGGAAGGGGACAGCCCCAGCATTTT.

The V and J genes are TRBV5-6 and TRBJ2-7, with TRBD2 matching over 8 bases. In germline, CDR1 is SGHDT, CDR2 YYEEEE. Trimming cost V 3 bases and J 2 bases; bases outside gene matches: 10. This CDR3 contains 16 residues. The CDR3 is CASSWGREGITYEQYF. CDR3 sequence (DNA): TGTGCCAGCAGCTGGGGCCGGGAGGGTATCACCTACGAGCAGTACTTC.

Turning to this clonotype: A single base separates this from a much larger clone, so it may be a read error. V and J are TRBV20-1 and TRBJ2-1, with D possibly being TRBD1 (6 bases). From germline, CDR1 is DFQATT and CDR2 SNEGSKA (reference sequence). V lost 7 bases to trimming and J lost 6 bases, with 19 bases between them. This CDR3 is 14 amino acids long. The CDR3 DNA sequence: TGCAGTGTTAGGGACCCGCAGGGGAGCAATGAGCAGTTCTTC. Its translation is CSVRDPQGSNEQFF.

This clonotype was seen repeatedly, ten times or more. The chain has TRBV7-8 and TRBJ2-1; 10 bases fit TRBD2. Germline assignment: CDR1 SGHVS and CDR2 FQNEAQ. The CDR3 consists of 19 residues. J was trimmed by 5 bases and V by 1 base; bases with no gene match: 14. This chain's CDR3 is CASSLVGKAGGGKNNEQFF. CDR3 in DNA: TGTGCCAGCAGCTTAGTGGGCAAAGCGGGGGGGGGGAAAAACAATGAGCAGTTCTTC.

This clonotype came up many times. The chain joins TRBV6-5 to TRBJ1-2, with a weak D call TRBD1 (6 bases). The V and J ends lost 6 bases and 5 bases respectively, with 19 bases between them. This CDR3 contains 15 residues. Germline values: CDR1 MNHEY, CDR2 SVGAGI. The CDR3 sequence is CASSRSAAGDYGYTF. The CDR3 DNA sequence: TGTGCCAGCAGCCGGTCCGCAGCAGGGGATTATGGCTACACCTTC.

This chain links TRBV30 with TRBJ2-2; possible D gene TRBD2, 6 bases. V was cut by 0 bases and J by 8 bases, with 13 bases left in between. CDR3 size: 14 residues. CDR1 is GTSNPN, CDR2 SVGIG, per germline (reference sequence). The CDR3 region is CAWSVTTAGGELFF. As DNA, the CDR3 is TGTGCCTGGAGTGTGACTACTGCGGGAGGGGAGCTGTTTTTT.

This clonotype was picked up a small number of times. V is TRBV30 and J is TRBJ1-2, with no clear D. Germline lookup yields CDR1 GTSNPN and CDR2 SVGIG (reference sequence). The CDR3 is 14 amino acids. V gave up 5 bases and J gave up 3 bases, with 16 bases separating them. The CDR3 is CAWDPGEIHYGYTF. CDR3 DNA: TGTGCCTGGGATCCGGGAGAAATACACTATGGCTACACCTTC.

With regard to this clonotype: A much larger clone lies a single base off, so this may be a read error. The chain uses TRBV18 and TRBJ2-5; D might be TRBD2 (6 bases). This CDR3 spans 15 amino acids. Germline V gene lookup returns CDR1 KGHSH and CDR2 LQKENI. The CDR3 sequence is CVSSPYQGGEETQYF. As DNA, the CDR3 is TGTGTCAGCTCACCGTATCAGGGAGGTGAAGAGACCCAGTACTTC.